These 26 T cell receptor beta chains were all obtained from the same sample, sequenced in a study of T-cell memory formation after mild COVID-19. TCRdb used MiXCR to reprocess the 5' RACE reads, holding one entry per CDR3 protein. The sample carries approximately 300,000 distinct CDR3 sequences, less than 20% recorded once. The specimen sequenced was PBMCs or a T cell subset sorted from them (not recorded which). These receptors came from a man younger than 35 who had mild COVID-19 (a few samples of this study predate the infection). Cell type and time point are not known.

The chain combines TRBV3-1 with TRBJ2-2; D gene uncertain. Trimming pared 0 bases from V and 2 bases from J, leaving 4 bases between. The germline CDR1 and CDR2 sequences are LGHDT and YNNKEL (reference sequence). CDR3 size: 14 residues. The CDR3 bases are TGTGCCAGCAGCCAAGATGGAAACACCGGGGAGCTGTTTTTT. It specifies CASSQDGNTGELFF.

At least ten counts were recorded for this clonotype. V is TRBV27 and J is TRBJ2-3; 8 nucleotides align to TRBD2. CDR1 is MNHEY, CDR2 SMNVEV, per germline (reference sequence). This CDR3 is 15 amino acids long. V shed 0 bases, J shed 6 bases, and the junction held 5 bases outside the gene matches. The CDR3 nucleotides read TGTGCCAGCAGTTTATCCCCCGGACTAGCCGATACGCAGTATTTT. This encodes CASSLSPGLADTQYF.

The CDR3 bases are TGTGCCATCAGGGGAGACAGGGGGCGCACAGATACGCAGTATTTT. As protein: CAIRGDRGRTDTQYF. This chain links TRBV10-3 with TRBJ2-3, with TRBD1 matching 10 bases. The CDR3 runs 15 residues. After removal of 6 bases from V and 1 base from J, the junction contained 4 bases not matched to a gene. CDR1 ENHRY and CDR2 SYGVKD come from the germline V gene.

The genes are TRBV5-1 and TRBJ1-1; D is possibly TRBD1 (5 bases). Per the germline V gene, CDR1 is SGHRS and CDR2 is YFSETQ. The CDR3 extends over 15 amino acids. The germline V and J ends were trimmed by 4 bases and 1 base, with 14 bases remaining between them. DNA of the CDR3: TGCGCCAGCAGCCCGACAGTTACTCCGAACACTGAAGCTTTCTTT. It translates to CASSPTVTPNTEAFF.

This clonotype appeared many times. The V and J genes are TRBV7-9 and TRBJ2-5; D is undetermined. The V gene's germline CDR1 is SEHNR and CDR2 FQNEAQ (reference sequence). Trimming pared 1 base from V and 0 bases from J, leaving 6 bases between. The CDR3 has 14 amino acids. The CDR3 sequence: CASSLGQNQETQYF. CDR3 coding DNA: TGTGCCAGCAGCTTAGGGCAAAACCAAGAGACCCAGTACTTC.

This clonotype was detected only a few times. In DNA, the CDR3 is TGCAGTGCTAGAGACCCCTTCAGGAAGGTAGATGAGCAGTTCTTC. Translated: CSARDPFRKVDEQFF. The chain has TRBV20-1 and TRBJ2-1; D is uncertain. Germline V CDR1 and CDR2: DFQATT, SNEGSKA (reference sequence). V was trimmed by 0 bases and J by 8 bases, leaving 17 bases between them. The CDR3 has 15 residues.

This clonotype was seen only a few times. The chain has TRBV4-1 and TRBJ2-1, with TRBD2 matching over 14 bases. The CDR3 sequence is 19 residues long. Trimming removed 5 bases from V and 15 bases from J; junction bases left unmatched: 24. Germline V lookup: CDR1 MGHRA, CDR2 YSYEKL. For the CDR3, the DNA is TGCGCCAGCAGCTATACCTCAGGGATTGGACTAGCGGGGGGCCTCCCCCCGTTCTTC. Its translation: CASSYTSGIGLAGGLPPFF.

The V gene is TRBV5-1, the J gene TRBJ1-1; D gene unclear. Looked up from germline, CDR1 is SGHRS and CDR2 is YFSETQ. The CDR3 spans 14 residues. Deletions cut 2 bases from V and 7 bases from J, with 15 bases between. The CDR3: CASSFQAETYEAFF. Written as DNA, the CDR3 is TGCGCCAGCAGCTTCCAGGCAGAAACTTATGAAGCTTTCTTT.

The table lists this clonotype with a few counts. The chain joins TRBV6-5 to TRBJ2-2, with D possibly being TRBD2 (6 bases). The CDR3 sequence is 14 residues long. V lost 5 bases and J 6 bases, leaving 13 bases between the germline ends. Germline CDR1 MNHEY, CDR2 SVGAGI. The CDR3 loop reads CASSLDGGSGELFF. Here the CDR3 DNA reads TGTGCCAGCAGTCTAGACGGGGGTTCCGGGGAGCTGTTTTTT.

In this sample, this clonotype turned up once. The chain joins TRBV6-2 or TRBV6-3 to TRBJ1-2, with 7 bases fitting TRBD1. After removal of 6 bases from V and 5 bases from J, the junction contained 12 bases not matched to a gene. Germline CDR1 reads MNHEY; CDR2 reads SVGEGT. The CDR3 is made up of 15 amino acids. CDR3 protein: CASSQRQGNLYGYTF. CDR3 DNA: TGTGCCAGCAGCCAAAGACAGGGAAACCTGTATGGCTACACCTTC.

This clonotype was recorded a few times. This sequence joins TRBV7-3 and TRBJ2-5, with D perhaps matching TRBD1 or TRBD2 (5 bases each). Germline CDR1 SGHTA, CDR2 FQGTGA. The V end lost 2 bases, the J end lost 5 bases, and 18 bases lay between the germline ends. This CDR3 is built from 16 residues. The CDR3 reads CASSLSGPSLGETQYF. The DNA for the CDR3 is TGTGCCAGCAGCTTATCGGGACCTAGTCTGGGGGAGACCCAGTACTTC.

The V gene is TRBV11-1, the J gene TRBJ1-2; 9 bases align to TRBD1. Germline CDR1 reads SGHAT; CDR2 reads FQDESV (reference sequence). This CDR3 comprises 14 residues. The J segment lost 8 bases and the V segment lost 3 bases, leaving 7 bases of the junction unmatched. The CDR3 loop is CASSLNRDRDGYTF. For the CDR3, the DNA is TGTGCCAGCAGCTTGAACCGGGACAGGGACGGCTACACCTTC.

The J gene is TRBJ2-7, the V gene TRBV6-6, with 12 bases matching TRBD1. This CDR3 contains 17 residues. V trimming: 6 bases; J trimming: 5 bases; junction bases outside the gene matches: 14. Germline CDR1 MNHNY, CDR2 SVGAGI (reference sequence). CDR3 nucleotides: TGTGCCAGCAGCCCTCCCCACCGGGACAGGGGGCAGAACGAGCAGTACGTC. The encoded protein is CASSPPHRDRGQNEQYV.

The J gene is TRBJ2-3, the V gene TRBV7-3, with D tentatively TRBD2 (7 bases). Trimming removed 3 bases from V and 4 bases from J, with 14 bases in between. Germline assignment: CDR1 SGHTA and CDR2 FQGTGA. The CDR3 is 15 amino acids. CDR3 sequence: CASSLVGGGPDTQYF. CDR3 bases: TGTGCCAGCAGCTTGGTCGGCGGGGGCCCAGATACGCAGTATTTT.

The rearrangement links TRBV7-2 to TRBJ2-5, with D maybe TRBD2 (6 bases). Per the germline V gene, CDR1 is SGHTA and CDR2 is FQGNSA. V was pared by 5 bases and J by 5 bases, with 21 bases between. CDR3 size: 16 residues. The CDR3 nucleotides are TGTGCCAGCAGCACGCGCCGGGACTTGAGGGTGGAGACCCAGTACTTC. The encoded protein is CASSTRRDLRVETQYF.

V usage is TRBV4-1 and J usage is TRBJ1-2, with 7 bases fitting TRBD1. V shed 0 bases and J 5 bases; nucleotides not matched to a gene: 12. This CDR3 has 17 residues. The germline V gene has CDR1 MGHRA and CDR2 YSYEKL. The CDR3 loop reads CASSQDWTGAHPYGYTF. The CDR3, as DNA: TGCGCCAGCAGCCAAGATTGGACAGGCGCCCACCCATATGGCTACACCTTC.

This chain uses TRBV11-3 with TRBJ2-1; D not certain. The germline gives CDR1 SGHNT, CDR2 YENEEA. Between the trimmed V and J ends, which lost 2 bases and 7 bases, there was a span of 15 bases. CDR3 size: 15 residues. Here the CDR3 DNA reads TGTGCCAGCAGCTTAAGAGGATGGGGAAGTAATGAGCAGTTCTTC. Its protein product is CASSLRGWGSNEQFF.

In regard to this clonotype: One end of the junction does not line up with germline, which may come from a read error. CDR3 region: CASSSGTDNTEPFF. Written as DNA, the CDR3 is TGTGCCAGCAGTTCCGGGACAGACAACACTGAACCTTTCTTT. This chain joins TRBV12-3 or TRBV12-4 and TRBJ1-1; 7 positions match TRBD1. The CDR3 spans 14 residues.

J is TRBJ1-3 and V is TRBV9; D uncertain. Trimming took 0 bases from V and 1 from J, leaving 8 bases between them. The CDR3 contains 15 residues. Germline V lookup: CDR1 SGDLS, CDR2 YYNGEE. DNA of the CDR3: TGTGCCAGCAGCGTAGTGGCTGGGTCTGGAAACACCATATATTTT. This translates into CASSVVAGSGNTIYF.

This clonotype occurred a few times. This rearrangement joins TRBV28 to TRBJ2-7, with a possible D match to TRBD2 (6 bases). Germline V gene sequence: CDR1 MDHEN, CDR2 SYDVKM. The CDR3 extends over 16 amino acids. V lost 6 bases and J 0 bases, leaving 18 bases between the germline ends. CDR3 loop: CASSAAGTASSYEQYV. CDR3 DNA: TGTGCCAGCAGCGCCGCCGGGACTGCTAGCTCCTACGAGCAGTACGTC.

This clonotype was counted a few times. The chain has TRBV10-3 and TRBJ2-3, with 11 bases that match TRBD2. The CDR3 runs to 15 residues. V dropped 7 bases and J dropped 4; count of bases not matched to a gene: 7. CDR1 is ENHRY and CDR2 is SYGVKD in the germline V gene. This CDR3 reads CAITATSGGPDTQYF. CDR3 DNA sequence: TGTGCCATCACTGCTACTAGCGGGGGACCAGATACGCAGTATTTT.

CDR3 loop: CASSLAVGDTEAFF. The CDR3 DNA is TGCGCCAGCAGCTTGGCGGTGGGGGACACTGAAGCTTTCTTT. The chain couples TRBV5-1 to TRBJ1-1; TRBD1 is a possible D gene (5 bases). Trimming removed 0 bases from V and 3 bases from J, with 9 bases in between. Germline V gene data show CDR1 as SGHRS and CDR2 as YFSETQ. This CDR3 spans 14 amino acids.

The sample holds a few counts of this clonotype. V gene TRBV7-9 combines with J gene TRBJ2-6; D is ambiguous. V lost 6 bases and J 0 bases, leaving 6 bases between the germline ends. The CDR3 extends over 14 amino acids. Germline CDR1 reads SEHNR; CDR2 reads FQNEAQ (reference sequence). In DNA form, the CDR3 reads TGTGCCAGCAGGGCAACCTCTGGGGCCAACGTCCTGACTTTC. It specifies CASRATSGANVLTF.

This clonotype was found a few times. The chain recombines TRBV27 with TRBJ2-1, with 12 bases aligning to TRBD2. V was pared by 8 bases and J by 7 bases, with 9 bases of the junction left unmatched. The CDR3 totals 15 residues. Looked up from germline, CDR1 is MNHEY and CDR2 is SMNVEV (reference sequence). The CDR3 spells CASYMASGGANEQFF. For the CDR3, the DNA is TGTGCCAGCTATATGGCTAGCGGGGGGGCGAATGAGCAGTTCTTC.

The CDR3 here is CSSLTSGTGNEQFF. Written as DNA, the CDR3 is TGCAGCAGCCTGACTAGCGGGACTGGGAATGAGCAGTTCTTC. The rearrangement links TRBV29-1 to TRBJ2-1; 11 nucleotides align to TRBD2. J gave up 7 bases and V 8 bases, and 10 bases lay outside the gene matches. This CDR3 is 14 amino acids long. Germline V CDR1 and CDR2: SQVTM, ANQGSEA.

V usage is TRBV6-2 or TRBV6-3 and J usage is TRBJ1-6; 7 bases map to TRBD1. Germline values: CDR1 MNHEY, CDR2 SVGEGT. The CDR3 is 16 residues long. Trimming removed 2 bases from V and 7 bases from J; junction bases left unmatched: 8. The CDR3 coding sequence is TGTGCCAGCAGTTACGACACTCAGGGGGGGAATTCACCCCTCCACTTT. Amino acids: CASSYDTQGGNSPLHF.